The TCR beta chain under discussion was sequenced for a study of identical twins. In this sample, this clonotype turned up many times. Germline-derived CDR1 and CDR2 are DFQATT and SNEGSKA (reference sequence). This CDR3 contains 16 residues. Trimming stripped 2 bases from V and 5 bases from J, with 19 bases between. TCRdb reprocessed the 5' RACE reads via MiXCR and lists one record per CDR3 protein. The repertoire holds hundreds of thousands of distinct CDR3 sequences, around a sixth seen once, with around 13% in the top ten. Separately, the same data were catalogued under a study of T cells expressing NK-cell markers. Per that study: It was from sorted CD3+CD56+NKG2C+, CD3+CD56+NKG2C- and CD3+CD56-NKG2C+ T cells that TCR beta repertoires came. Serological testing identified seven of the eight sequenced donors as HCMV-seropositive and one as seronegative. Each of roughly six donors carried dominant NKG2C+ clonotypes accounting for about 1.0-7.5% of CD8+ T cells. HCMV specificity of the expanded NKG2C+ T cell clones stayed unclear.

V usage is TRBV20-1 and J usage is TRBJ2-1; D might be TRBD2 (7 bases). This receptor was obtained from a woman aged 18-30 years in good health. The sequencing sample was made of PBMCs. CDR3 bases: TGCAGTGCTAGACCCGTTGGGGGGGGGCTACACAATGAGCAGTTCTTC. It encodes CSARPVGGGLHNEQFF.